The entry below describes one TCR beta chain. The CDR3 runs to 13 residues. The V gene lost 3 bases and the J gene lost 7 bases, with 10 bases spanning the gap. Germline CDR1 and CDR2: SGHNT and YYREEE (reference sequence). This sample stems from a study of blood T cell repertoires in COVID-19. Study-wide background: Collection of acute and convalescent COVID-19 samples took place in the United States, Italy and Spain. Sources were T cells, B-cell-depleted T cells, or PBMCs; the material itself was cDNA or gDNA.

Per the original data handling: Reference gene primer amplification gave estimated nucleated cell counts. Sequenced by immunoSEQ multiplex PCR; TCRdb stores in-frame clones only, minus some. That table furnishes V, J and clone size, whereas the DNA furnished D and trimming. The table has 300,000 to 350,000 clones, 75% to 90% seen once. The chain recombines TRBV5-4 with TRBJ2-2, with D unclear. This sequence originates from a man between 18 and 35 years old with active or convalescent COVID-19. Source material: peripheral blood. In DNA, the CDR3 is TGTGCCAGCAGCTGGCCTGACAACGGGGAGCTGTTTTTT. Amino acid sequence: CASSWPDNGELFF. Together with reference TRBV5-4 and TRBJ2-2, the CDR3 gives the full variable domain: ETGVTQSPTHLIKTRGQQVTLRCSSQSGHNTVSWYQQALGQGPQFIFQYYREEENGRGNFPPRFSGLQFPNYSSELNVNALELDDSALYLCASSWPDNGELFFGEGSRLTVL.